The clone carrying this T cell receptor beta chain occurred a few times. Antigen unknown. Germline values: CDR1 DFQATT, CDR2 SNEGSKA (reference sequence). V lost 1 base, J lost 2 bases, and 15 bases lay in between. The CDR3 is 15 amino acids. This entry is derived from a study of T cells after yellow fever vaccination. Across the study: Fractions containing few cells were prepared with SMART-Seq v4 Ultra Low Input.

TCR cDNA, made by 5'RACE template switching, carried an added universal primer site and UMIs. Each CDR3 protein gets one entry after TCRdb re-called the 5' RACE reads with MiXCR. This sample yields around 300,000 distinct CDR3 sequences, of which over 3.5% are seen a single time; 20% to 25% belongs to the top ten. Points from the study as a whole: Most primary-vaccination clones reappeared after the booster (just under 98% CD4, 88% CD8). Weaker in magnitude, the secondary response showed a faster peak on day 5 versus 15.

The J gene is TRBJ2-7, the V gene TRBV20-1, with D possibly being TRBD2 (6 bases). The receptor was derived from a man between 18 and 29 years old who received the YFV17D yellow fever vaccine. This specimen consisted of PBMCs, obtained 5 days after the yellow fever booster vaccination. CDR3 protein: CSARVGSGRTYEQYF. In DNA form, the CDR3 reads TGCAGTGCTAGAGTTGGTAGCGGAAGAACCTACGAGCAGTACTTC.